This T cell receptor (beta chain) emerged from a study of metastatic and nonmetastatic thyroid tumors. This clone showed up just a few times. Its antigen is as yet unknown. Findings of the study overall: Significantly greater TCR beta diversity was reportedly found in malignant thyroid tumors than in benign nodules (in blood and tumor).

The V and J ends lost 6 bases and 3 bases respectively, with 18 bases between them. The CDR3 totals 16 residues. Germline loops: CDR1 SGHNT, CDR2 YENEEA. TCRdb reprocessed the PCR reads using MiXCR. Altogether about 45,000 clones are present, 3% to 3.5% being singletons, with the ten largest covering 8% to 10%. Treatment of any kind had been given to no patient before thyroid surgery. The specimen sequenced was blood. The TCR was taken from a female donor with papillary thyroid cancer or a benign thyroid nodule (not recorded which). Some clones in this sample may be carry-over from other donors' samples. The chain employs TRBV11-3 and TRBJ2-1; D might be TRBD1 (6 bases). For the CDR3, the DNA is TGTGCCAGCAGTCCAGGGGCAGACGGTCGCTACAATGAGCAGTTCTTC. As protein: CASSPGADGRYNEQFF.